This paragraph covers one T cell receptor beta chain sequence. The sample originates from a study of patients and donors after allogeneic stem cell transplantation. The CDR3 runs to 16 residues. V lost 6 bases to trimming and J lost 10 bases; unmatched junction nucleotides: 13. Per the germline V gene, CDR1 is KGHDR and CDR2 is SFDVKD. One entry per CDR3 protein, called by TCRdb with MiXCR from the RT-PCR reads. The table includes over 350,000 distinct CDR3 sequences, roughly 17% detected once. The sequencing sample was made of blood, either unsorted or a sorted T cell fraction (not recorded which). The chain is built from TRBV24-1 and TRBJ2-1, with 11 nucleotides matching TRBD2. This sequence was found in a human donor who was either an allogeneic HSCT recipient or a stem cell or donor lymphocyte infusion donor (not recorded which). It is not recorded whose cells these are; they may come from a transplant donor. The CDR3 DNA follows: TGTGCCACCAGTCTATCCCCTAGCGGGGGGTCCGGGGAGCAGTTCTTC. It specifies CATSLSPSGGSGEQFF.